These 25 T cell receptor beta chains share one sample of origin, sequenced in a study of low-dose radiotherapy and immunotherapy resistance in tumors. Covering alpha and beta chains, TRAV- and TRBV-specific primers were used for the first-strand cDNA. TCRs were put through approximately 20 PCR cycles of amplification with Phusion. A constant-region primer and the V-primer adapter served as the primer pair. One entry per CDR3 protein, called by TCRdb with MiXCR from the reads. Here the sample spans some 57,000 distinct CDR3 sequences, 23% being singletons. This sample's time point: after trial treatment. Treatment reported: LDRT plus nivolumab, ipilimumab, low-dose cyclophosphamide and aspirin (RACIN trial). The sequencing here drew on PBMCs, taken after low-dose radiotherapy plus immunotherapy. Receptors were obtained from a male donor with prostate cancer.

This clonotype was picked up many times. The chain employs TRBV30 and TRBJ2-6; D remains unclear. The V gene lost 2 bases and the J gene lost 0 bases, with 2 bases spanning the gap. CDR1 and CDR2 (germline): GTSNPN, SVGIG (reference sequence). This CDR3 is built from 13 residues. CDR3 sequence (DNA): TGTGCCTGGAGTCGCTCTGGGGCCAACGTCCTGACTTTC. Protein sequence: CAWSRSGANVLTF. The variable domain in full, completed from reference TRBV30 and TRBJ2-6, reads SQTIHQWPATLVQPVGSPLSLECTVEGTSNPNLYWYRQAAGRGLQLLFYSVGIGQISSEVPQNLSASRPQDRQFILSSKKLLLSDSGFYLCAWSRSGANVLTFGAGSRLTVL.

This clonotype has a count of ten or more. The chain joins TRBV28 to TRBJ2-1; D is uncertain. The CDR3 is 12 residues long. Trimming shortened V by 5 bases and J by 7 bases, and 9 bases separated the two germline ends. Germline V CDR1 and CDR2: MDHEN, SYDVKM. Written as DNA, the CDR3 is TGTGCCAGCAGTCCCGGTGGGAATGAGCAGTTCTTC. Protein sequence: CASSPGGNEQFF.

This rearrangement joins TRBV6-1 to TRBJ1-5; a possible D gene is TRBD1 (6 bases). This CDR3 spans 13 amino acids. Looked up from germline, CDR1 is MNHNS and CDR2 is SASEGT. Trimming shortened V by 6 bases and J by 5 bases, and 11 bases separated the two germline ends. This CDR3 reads CASSRGSDQPQHF. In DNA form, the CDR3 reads TGTGCCAGCAGCAGGGGTTCGGATCAGCCCCAGCATTTT.

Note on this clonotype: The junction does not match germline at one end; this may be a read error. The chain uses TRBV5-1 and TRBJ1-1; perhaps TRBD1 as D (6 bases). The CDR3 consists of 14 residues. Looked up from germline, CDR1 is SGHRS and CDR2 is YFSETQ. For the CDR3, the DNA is TGCGTCAGCAGCCGGTCCCAGGGGAACACTGTAGCTTTCTTT. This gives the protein CVSSRSQGNTVAFF.

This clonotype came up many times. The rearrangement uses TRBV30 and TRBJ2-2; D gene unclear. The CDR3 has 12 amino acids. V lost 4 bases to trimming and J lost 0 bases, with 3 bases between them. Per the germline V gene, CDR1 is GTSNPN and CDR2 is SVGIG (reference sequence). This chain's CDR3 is CAWTPNTGELFF. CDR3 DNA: TGTGCCTGGACTCCGAACACCGGGGAGCTGTTTTTT.

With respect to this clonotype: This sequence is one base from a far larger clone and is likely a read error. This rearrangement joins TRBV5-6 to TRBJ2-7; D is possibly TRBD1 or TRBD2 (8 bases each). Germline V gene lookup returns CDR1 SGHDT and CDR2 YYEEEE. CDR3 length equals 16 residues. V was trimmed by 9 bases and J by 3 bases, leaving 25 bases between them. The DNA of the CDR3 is TGTGCCACCAGAGGGGCGGGGGGACAGGATTTCTACGAGCAGTACTTC. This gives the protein CATRGAGGQDFYEQYF.

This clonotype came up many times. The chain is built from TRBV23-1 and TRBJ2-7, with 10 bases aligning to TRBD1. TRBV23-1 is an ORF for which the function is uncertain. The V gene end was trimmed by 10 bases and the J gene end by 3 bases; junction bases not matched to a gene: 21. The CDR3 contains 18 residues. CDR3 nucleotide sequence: TGCGCCAACAAAACAAGCTGGACAGGGGGTCAATTTGGCTACGAGCAGTACTTC. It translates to CANKTSWTGGQFGYEQYF.

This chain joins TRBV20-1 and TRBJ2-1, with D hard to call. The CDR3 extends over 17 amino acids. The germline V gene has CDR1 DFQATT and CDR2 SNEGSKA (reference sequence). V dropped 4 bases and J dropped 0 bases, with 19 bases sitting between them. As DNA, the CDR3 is TGCAGTGCTATAGACCCGAAGCGCCAAAGCTCCTACAATGAGCAGTTCTTC. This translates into CSAIDPKRQSSYNEQFF.

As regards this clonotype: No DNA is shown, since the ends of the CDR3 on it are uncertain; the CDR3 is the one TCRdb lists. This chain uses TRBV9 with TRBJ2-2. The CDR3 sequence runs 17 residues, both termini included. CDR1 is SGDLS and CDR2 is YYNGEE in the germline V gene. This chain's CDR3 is CANSAHWVANTGELFFF.

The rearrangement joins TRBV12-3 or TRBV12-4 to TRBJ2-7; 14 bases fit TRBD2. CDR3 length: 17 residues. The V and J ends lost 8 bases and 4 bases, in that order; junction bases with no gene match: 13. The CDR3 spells CASFSGLGLAGGYEQYF. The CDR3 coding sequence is TGTGCCAGCTTCAGTGGACTTGGACTAGCGGGGGGATACGAGCAGTACTTC.

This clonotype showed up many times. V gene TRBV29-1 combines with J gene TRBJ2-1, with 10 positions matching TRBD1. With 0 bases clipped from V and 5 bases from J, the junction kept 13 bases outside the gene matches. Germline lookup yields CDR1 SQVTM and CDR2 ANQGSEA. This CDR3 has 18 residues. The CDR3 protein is CSVEDRGRGTGVDNEQFF. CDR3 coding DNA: TGCAGCGTTGAAGATAGGGGCAGAGGGACAGGGGTCGACAATGAGCAGTTCTTC.

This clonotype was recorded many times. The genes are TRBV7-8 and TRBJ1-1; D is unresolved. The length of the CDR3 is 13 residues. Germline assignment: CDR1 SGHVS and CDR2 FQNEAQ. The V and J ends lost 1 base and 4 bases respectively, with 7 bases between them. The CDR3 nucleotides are TGTGCCAGCAGCTTAGTGTCCATCACTGAAGCTTTCTTT. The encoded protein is CASSLVSITEAFF.

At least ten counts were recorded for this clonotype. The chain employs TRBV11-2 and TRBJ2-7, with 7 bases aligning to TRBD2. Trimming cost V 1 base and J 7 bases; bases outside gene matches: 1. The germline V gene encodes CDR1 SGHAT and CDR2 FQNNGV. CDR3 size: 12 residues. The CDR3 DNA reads TGTGCCAGCAGCTTAGGGGAGGGGGAGCAGTACTTC. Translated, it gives CASSLGEGEQYF.

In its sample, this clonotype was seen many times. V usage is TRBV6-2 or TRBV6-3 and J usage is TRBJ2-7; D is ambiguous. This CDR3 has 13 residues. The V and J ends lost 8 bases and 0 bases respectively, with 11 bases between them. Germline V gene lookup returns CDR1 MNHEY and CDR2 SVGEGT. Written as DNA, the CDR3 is TGTGCCAGCGTGGGCCAGGTCTCCTACGAGCAGTACTTC. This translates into CASVGQVSYEQYF.

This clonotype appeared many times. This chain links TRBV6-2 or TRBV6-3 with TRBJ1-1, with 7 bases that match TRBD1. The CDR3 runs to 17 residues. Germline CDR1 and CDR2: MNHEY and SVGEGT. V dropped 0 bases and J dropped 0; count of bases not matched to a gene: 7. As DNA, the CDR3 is TGTGCCAGCAGTTACTCGACGGGACAGCTCATGAACACTGAAGCTTTCTTT. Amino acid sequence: CASSYSTGQLMNTEAFF.

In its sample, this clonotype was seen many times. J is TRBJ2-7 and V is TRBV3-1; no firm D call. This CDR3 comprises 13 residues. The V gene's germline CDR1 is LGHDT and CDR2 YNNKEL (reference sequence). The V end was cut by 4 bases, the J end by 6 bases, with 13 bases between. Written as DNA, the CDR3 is TGTGCCAGCAGCCGAGACCCTAGTTTCGAGCAGTACTTC. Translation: CASSRDPSFEQYF.

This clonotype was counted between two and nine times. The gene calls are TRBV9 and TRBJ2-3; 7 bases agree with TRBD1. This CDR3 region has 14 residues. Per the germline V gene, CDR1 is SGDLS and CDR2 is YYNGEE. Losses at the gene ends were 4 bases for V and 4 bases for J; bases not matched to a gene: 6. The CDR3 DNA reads TGTGCCAGCAGCCGTACACAGGGGCCAGATACGCAGTATTTT. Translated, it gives CASSRTQGPDTQYF.

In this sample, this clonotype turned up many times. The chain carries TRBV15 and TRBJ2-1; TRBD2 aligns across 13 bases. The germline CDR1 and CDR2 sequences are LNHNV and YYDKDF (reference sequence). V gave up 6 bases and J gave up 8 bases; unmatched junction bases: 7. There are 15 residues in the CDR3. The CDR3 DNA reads TGTGCCACCAGAGGACTAGCGGGGGCCGCCTATGAGCAGTTCTTC. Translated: CATRGLAGAAYEQFF.

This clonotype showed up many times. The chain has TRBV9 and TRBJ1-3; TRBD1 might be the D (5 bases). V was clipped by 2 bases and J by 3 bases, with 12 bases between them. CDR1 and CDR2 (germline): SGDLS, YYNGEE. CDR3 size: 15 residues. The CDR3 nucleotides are TGTGCCAGCAGCGTTGGGACCGCCGGTGGAAACACCATATATTTT. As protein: CASSVGTAGGNTIYF.

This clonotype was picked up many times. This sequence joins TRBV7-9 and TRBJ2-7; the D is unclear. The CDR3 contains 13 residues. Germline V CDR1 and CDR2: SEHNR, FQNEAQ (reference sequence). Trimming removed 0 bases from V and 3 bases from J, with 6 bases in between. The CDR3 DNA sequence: TGTGCCAGCAGCTTAGCAGGGTTCTACGAGCAGTACTTC. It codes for CASSLAGFYEQYF.

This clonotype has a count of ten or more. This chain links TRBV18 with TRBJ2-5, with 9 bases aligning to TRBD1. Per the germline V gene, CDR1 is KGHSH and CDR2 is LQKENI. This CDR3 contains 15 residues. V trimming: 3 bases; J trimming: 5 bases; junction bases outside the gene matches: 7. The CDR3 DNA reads TGTGCCAGCTCACCGGGACAGGGTGTCGCGGAGACCCAGTACTTC. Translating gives CASSPGQGVAETQYF.

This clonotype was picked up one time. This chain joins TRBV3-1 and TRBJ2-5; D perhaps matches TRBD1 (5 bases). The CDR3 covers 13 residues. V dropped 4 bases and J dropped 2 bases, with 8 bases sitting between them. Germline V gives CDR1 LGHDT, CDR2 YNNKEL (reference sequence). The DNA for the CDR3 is TGTGCCAGCAGCCTACGACAGCAAGAGACCCAGTACTTC. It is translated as CASSLRQQETQYF.

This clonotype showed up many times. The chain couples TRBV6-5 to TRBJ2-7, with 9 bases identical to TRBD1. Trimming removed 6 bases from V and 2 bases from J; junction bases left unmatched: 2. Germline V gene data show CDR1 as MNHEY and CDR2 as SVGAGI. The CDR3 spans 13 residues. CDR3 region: CASRRDRAYEQYF. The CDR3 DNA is TGTGCCAGCAGGAGGGACAGGGCCTACGAGCAGTACTTC.

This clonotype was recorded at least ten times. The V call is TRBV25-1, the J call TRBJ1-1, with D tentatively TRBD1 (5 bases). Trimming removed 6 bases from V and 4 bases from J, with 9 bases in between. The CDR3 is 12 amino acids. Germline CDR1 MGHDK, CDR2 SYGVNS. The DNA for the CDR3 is TGTGCCAGCAGAGGAGGGGTCACTGAAGCTTTCTTT. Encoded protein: CASRGGVTEAFF.

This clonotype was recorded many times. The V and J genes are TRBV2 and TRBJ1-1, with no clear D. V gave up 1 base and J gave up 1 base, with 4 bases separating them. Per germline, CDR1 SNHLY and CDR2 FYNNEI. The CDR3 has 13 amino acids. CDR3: CASSEVQNTEAFF. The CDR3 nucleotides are TGTGCCAGCAGTGAAGTCCAGAACACTGAAGCTTTCTTT. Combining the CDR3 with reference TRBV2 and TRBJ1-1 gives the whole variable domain EPEVTQTPSHQVTQMGQEVILRCVPISNHLYFYWYRQILGQKVEFLVSFYNNEISEKSEIFDDQFSVERPDGSNFTLKIRSTKLEDSAMYFCASSEVQNTEAFFGQGTRLTVV.